These 10 T cell receptor beta chains share one sample of origin, sequenced in a study of cytomegalovirus exposure and HLA in healthy donors. It was with 60 Vbeta and 13 Jbeta primers that the PCR ran. The data were produced by immunoSEQ multiplex PCR, yet TCRdb's version contains in-frame clones alone and is incomplete. Here the sample spans around 65,000 clones, around 80% being singletons. Input material: PBMCs. The receptors were gathered from a woman in her thirties in good health and CMV-seropositive.

The rearrangement joins TRBV2 to TRBJ2-1; no definite D call. The V gene lost 7 bases and the J gene lost 12 bases, with 13 bases spanning the gap. This CDR3 contains 11 residues. Germline V CDR1 and CDR2: SNHLY, FYNNEI. DNA of the CDR3: TGTGCCAGCACCGTCGGAGTAGGGCAGTTCTTC. Residues: CASTVGVGQFF.

V is TRBV6-1 and J is TRBJ2-1; D perhaps matches TRBD2 (5 bases). The ends were cut back, 4 bases at V and 4 bases at J, with 5 bases in the middle. Germline CDR1 reads MNHNS; CDR2 reads SASEGT. CDR3 length: 12 amino acids. The CDR3 is CASSGGYNEQFF. The DNA for the CDR3 is TGTGCCAGCAGTGGAGGGTACAATGAGCAGTTCTTC.

In this sample, this clone turned up once. This sequence joins TRBV28 and TRBJ2-7, with 9 bases fitting TRBD1. This CDR3 has 14 amino acids. Trimming took 9 bases from V and 6 from J; bases not matched to a gene: 12. Germline V CDR1 and CDR2: MDHEN, SYDVKM. The CDR3 region is CASSEGQGLGEQYF. The CDR3, as DNA: TGTGCCAGTAGTGAGGGACAGGGCCTAGGCGAGCAGTACTTC.

V and J are TRBV27 and TRBJ2-5; 11 bases are a match to TRBD2. The CDR3 runs 17 residues. With 5 bases clipped from V and 0 bases from J, the junction kept 8 bases outside the gene matches. Germline lookup yields CDR1 MNHEY and CDR2 SMNVEV (reference sequence). CDR3 nucleotides: TGTGCCAGCAGTCTGGCCGGGACTAGCGGATACCAAGAGACCCAGTACTTC. Translating it yields CASSLAGTSGYQETQYF.

This chain joins TRBV28 and TRBJ2-5; 10 bases map to TRBD1. This CDR3 is built from 15 residues. Trimming took 6 bases from V and 5 from J; bases not matched to a gene: 9. The V gene's germline CDR1 is MDHEN and CDR2 SYDVKM. The CDR3 loop is CASREGTGDVETQYF. The CDR3 DNA reads as TGTGCCAGCAGGGAAGGGACAGGGGATGTCGAGACCCAGTACTTC.

The CDR3 coding sequence is TGTGCCAGCCCCACCAGGGGGGATACGCAGTATTTT. Translation: CASPTRGDTQYF. This sequence joins TRBV14 and TRBJ2-3, with 7 nucleotides matching TRBD1. Losses at the gene ends were 8 bases for V and 6 bases for J; bases not matched to a gene: 5. The germline V gene has CDR1 SGHDN and CDR2 FVKESK. The CDR3 covers 12 residues.

The chain is built from TRBV7-2 and TRBJ2-3, with 8 bases aligning to TRBD1. Per the germline V gene, CDR1 is SGHTA and CDR2 is FQGNSA. The CDR3 has 15 amino acids. V shed 5 bases, J shed 0 bases, and the junction held 4 bases outside the gene matches. The CDR3 DNA is TGTGCCAGCAGCGAGTACAGGGGGAGCACAGATACGCAGTATTTT. Translated, it gives CASSEYRGSTDTQYF. Full variable domain (remainder filled in from reference TRBV7-2 and TRBJ2-3): GAGVSQSPSNKVTEKGKDVELRCDPISGHTALYWYRQSLGQGLEFLIYFQGNSAPDKSGLPSDRFSAERTGGSVSTLTIQRTQQEDSAVYLCASSEYRGSTDTQYFGPGTRLTVL.

This clone has only a few counts. The rearrangement links TRBV6-1 to TRBJ2-1; 10 bases map to TRBD2. V dropped 7 bases and J dropped 16; count of bases not matched to a gene: 10. Germline V gene data show CDR1 as MNHNS and CDR2 as SASEGT. The CDR3 spans 12 residues. The CDR3 DNA follows: TGTGCCAGCATCCCTCAAGCGGGAGGGCAATTCTTC. This gives the protein CASIPQAGGQFF.

The V and J genes are TRBV7-9 and TRBJ2-5; unclear D gene. V was clipped by 7 bases and J by 0 bases, with 6 bases between them. CDR1 and CDR2 from the germline V gene are SEHNR and FQNEAQ (reference sequence). The CDR3 length is 12 residues. The DNA for the CDR3 is TGTGCCAGCACCACGGACCAAGAGACCCAGTACTTC. Translating gives CASTTDQETQYF.

This sequence joins TRBV5-6 and TRBJ2-1; 7 nucleotides align to TRBD2. This CDR3 is 16 amino acids long. Per germline, CDR1 SGHDT and CDR2 YYEEEE. The trim removed 3 bases at V and 6 bases at J, leaving 12 bases unmatched. CDR3 loop: CASSSDIIGRGNEQFF. CDR3 DNA sequence: TGTGCCAGCAGCTCCGATATTATAGGGAGGGGCAATGAGCAGTTCTTC.